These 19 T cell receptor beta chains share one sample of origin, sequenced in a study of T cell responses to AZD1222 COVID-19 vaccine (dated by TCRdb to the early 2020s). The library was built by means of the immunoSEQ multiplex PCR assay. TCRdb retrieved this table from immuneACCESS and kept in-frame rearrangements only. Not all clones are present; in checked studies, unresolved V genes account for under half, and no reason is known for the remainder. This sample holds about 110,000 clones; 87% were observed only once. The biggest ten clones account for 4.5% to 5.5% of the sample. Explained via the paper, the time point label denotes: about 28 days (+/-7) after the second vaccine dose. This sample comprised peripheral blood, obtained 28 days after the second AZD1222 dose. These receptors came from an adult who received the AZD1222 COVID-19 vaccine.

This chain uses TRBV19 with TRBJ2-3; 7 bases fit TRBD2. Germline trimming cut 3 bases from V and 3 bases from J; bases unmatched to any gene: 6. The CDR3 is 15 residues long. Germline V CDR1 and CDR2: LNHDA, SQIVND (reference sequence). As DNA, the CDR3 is TGTGCCAGTAGTATGTCGGCTAGCGGAACAGATACGCAGTATTTT. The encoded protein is CASSMSASGTDTQYF.

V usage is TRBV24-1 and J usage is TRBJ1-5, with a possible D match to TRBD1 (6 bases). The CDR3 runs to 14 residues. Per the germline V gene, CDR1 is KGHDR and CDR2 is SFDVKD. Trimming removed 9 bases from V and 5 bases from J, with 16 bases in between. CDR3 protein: CATRGAGSHQPQHF. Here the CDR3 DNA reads TGTGCCACCCGGGGGGCAGGGAGCCATCAGCCCCAGCATTTT.

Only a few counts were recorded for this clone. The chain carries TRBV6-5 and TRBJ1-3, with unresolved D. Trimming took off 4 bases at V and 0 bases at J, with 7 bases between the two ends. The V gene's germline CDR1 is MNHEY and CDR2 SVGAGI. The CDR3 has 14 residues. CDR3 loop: CASSSGYSGNTIYF. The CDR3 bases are TGTGCCAGCAGTTCGGGGTACTCTGGAAACACCATATATTTT.

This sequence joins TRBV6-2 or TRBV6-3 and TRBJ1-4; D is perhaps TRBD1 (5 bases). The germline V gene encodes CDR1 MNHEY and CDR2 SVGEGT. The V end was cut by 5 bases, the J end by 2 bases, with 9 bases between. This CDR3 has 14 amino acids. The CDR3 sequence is CASSPGGTNEKLFF. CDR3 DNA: TGTGCCAGCAGTCCCGGGGGTACTAATGAAAAACTGTTTTTT.

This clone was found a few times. CDR3 sequence reads: CAISAQTKRGNNEQFF. The CDR3 bases are TGTGCCATCAGCGCCCAAACTAAAAGGGGGAACAATGAGCAGTTCTTC. The gene calls are TRBV10-3 and TRBJ2-1; tentative D call: TRBD1 (6 bases). Trimming left V 6 bases short and J 5 bases short, with 20 bases between. The CDR3 loop spans 16 amino acids. Germline V lookup: CDR1 ENHRY, CDR2 SYGVKD.

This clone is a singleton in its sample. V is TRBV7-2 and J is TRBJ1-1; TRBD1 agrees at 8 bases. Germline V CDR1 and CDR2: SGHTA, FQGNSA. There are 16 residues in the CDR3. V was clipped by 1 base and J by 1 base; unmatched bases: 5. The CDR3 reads CASSLGQGQGNTEAFF. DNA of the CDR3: TGTGCCAGCAGCTTAGGACAGGGGCAGGGGAACACTGAAGCTTTCTTT.

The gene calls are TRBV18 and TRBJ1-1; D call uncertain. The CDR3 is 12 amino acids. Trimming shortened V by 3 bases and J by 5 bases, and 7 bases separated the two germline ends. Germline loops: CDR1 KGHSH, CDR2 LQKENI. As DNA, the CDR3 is TGTGCCAGCTCACCCCCCAGAACTGAAGCTTTCTTT. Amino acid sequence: CASSPPRTEAFF. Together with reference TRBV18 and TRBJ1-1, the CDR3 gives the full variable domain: NAGVMQNPRHLVRRRGQEARLRCSPMKGHSHVYWYRQLPEEGLKFMVYLQKENIIDESGMPKERFSAEFPKEGPSILRIQQVVRGDSAAYFCASSPPRTEAFFGQGTRLTVV.

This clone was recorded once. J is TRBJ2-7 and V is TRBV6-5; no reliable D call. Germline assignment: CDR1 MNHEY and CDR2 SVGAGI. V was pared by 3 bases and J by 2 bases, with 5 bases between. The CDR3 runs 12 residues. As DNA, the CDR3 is TGTGCCAGCAGTTATACAGCCTACGAGCAGTACTTC. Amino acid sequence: CASSYTAYEQYF.

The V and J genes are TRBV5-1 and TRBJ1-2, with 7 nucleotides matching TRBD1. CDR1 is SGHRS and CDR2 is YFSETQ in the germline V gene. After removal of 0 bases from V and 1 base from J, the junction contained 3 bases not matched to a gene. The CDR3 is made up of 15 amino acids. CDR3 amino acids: CASSLDPGGNYGYTF. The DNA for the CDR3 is TGCGCCAGCAGCTTGGATCCAGGGGGTAACTATGGCTACACCTTC.

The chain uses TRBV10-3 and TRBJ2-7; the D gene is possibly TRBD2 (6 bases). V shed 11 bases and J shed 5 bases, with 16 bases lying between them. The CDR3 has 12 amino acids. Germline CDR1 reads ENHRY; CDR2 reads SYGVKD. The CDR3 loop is CAPQAGRNEQYF. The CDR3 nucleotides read TGTGCCCCGCAGGCAGGGAGGAACGAGCAGTACTTC.

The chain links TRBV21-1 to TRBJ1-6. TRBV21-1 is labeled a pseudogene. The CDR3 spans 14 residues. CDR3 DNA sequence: TGTGCCAGCAGCAAAGGAGGGGAGGGTTCACCCCTCCACTTT. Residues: CASSKGGEGSPLHF.

CDR3 sequence (DNA): TGTGCCAGCAGTTTGGACATGAACTATGGCTACACCTTC. This translates into CASSLDMNYGYTF. The chain is built from TRBV12-3 or TRBV12-4 and TRBJ1-2; D may be TRBD1 (5 bases). The CDR3 has 13 residues. With 3 bases removed from V and 2 bases from J, the gap between germline ends came to 7 bases.

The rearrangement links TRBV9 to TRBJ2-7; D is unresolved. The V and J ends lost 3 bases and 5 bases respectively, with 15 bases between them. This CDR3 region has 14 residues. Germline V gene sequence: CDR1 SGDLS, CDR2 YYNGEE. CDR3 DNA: TGTGCCAGCAGCGCGAATCTTTTAGGGAACGAGCAGTACTTC. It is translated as CASSANLLGNEQYF.

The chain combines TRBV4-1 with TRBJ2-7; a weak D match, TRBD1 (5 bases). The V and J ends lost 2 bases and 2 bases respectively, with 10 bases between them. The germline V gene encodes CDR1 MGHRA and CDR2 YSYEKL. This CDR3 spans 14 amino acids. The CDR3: CASSQSDRTYEQYF. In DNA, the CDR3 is TGCGCCAGCAGCCAATCCGACAGAACCTACGAGCAGTACTTC.

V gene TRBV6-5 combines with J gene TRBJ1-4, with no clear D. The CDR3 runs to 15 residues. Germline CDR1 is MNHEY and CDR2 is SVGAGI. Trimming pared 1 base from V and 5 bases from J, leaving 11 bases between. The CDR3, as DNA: TGTGCCAGCAGTTACTTAGGTCCCCTGAATGAAAAACTGTTTTTT. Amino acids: CASSYLGPLNEKLFF.

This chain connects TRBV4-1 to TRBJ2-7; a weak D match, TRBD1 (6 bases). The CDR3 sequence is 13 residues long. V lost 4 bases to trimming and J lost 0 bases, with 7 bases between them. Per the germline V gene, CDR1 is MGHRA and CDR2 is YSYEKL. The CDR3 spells CASSRTDSYEQYF. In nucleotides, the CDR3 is TGCGCCAGCAGCCGGACAGACTCCTACGAGCAGTACTTC.

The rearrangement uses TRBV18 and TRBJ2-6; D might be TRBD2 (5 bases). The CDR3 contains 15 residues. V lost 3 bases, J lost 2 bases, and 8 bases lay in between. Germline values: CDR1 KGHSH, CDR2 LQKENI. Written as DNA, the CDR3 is TGTGCCAGCTCACCCGGACTCGCTGGGGCCAACGTCCTGACTTTC. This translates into CASSPGLAGANVLTF. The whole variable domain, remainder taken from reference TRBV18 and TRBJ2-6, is NAGVMQNPRHLVRRRGQEARLRCSPMKGHSHVYWYRQLPEEGLKFMVYLQKENIIDESGMPKERFSAEFPKEGPSILRIQQVVRGDSAAYFCASSPGLAGANVLTFGAGSRLTVL.

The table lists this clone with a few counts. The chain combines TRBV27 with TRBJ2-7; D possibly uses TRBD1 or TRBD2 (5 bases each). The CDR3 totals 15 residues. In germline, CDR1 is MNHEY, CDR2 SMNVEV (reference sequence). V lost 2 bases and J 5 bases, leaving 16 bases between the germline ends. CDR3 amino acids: CASSLGSRVRHEQYF. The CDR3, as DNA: TGTGCCAGCAGTTTAGGGAGCAGGGTAAGGCACGAGCAGTACTTC.

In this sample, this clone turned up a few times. For the CDR3, the DNA is TGCGCCAGCAGCCAAGATCGACAGGGGGCGCGGTATGGCTACACCTTC. Translated: CASSQDRQGARYGYTF. This chain links TRBV4-1 with TRBJ1-2, with TRBD1 identical over 10 bases. The germline gives CDR1 MGHRA, CDR2 YSYEKL. Trimming removed 0 bases from V and 5 bases from J; junction bases left unmatched: 6. The CDR3 sequence is 16 residues long.